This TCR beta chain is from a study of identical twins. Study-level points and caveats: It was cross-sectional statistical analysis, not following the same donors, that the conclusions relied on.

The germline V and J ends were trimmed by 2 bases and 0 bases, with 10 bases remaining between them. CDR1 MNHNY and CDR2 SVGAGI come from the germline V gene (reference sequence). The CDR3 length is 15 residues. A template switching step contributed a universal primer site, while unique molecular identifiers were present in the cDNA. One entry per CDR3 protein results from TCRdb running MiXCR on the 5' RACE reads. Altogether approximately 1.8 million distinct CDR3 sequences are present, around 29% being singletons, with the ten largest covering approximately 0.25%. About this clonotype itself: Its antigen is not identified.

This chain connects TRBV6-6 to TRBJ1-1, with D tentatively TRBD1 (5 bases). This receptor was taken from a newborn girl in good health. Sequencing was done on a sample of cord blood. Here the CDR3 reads CASSYLGALNTEAFF. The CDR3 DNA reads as TGTGCCAGCAGTTACCTAGGGGCGTTGAACACTGAAGCTTTCTTT.